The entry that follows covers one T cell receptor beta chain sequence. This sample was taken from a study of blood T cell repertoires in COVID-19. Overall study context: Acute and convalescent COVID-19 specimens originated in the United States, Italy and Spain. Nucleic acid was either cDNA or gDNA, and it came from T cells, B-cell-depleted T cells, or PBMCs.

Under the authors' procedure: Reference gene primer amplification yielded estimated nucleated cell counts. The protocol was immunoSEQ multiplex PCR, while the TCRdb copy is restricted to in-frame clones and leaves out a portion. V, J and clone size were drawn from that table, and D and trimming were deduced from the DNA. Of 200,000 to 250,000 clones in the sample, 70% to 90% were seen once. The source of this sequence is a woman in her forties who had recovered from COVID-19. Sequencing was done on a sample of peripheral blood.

The CDR3 protein is CASKFWAGASGTEAFF. In DNA, the CDR3 is TGTGCCAGTAAGTTTTGGGCGGGGGCGTCCGGCACTGAAGCTTTCTTT. The V call is TRBV19, the J call TRBJ1-1; D may be TRBD1 (6 bases). Germline V CDR1 and CDR2: LNHDA, SQIVND (reference sequence). The CDR3 is 16 amino acids. V was cut by 7 bases and J by 4 bases, with 22 bases left in between.